These 15 T cell receptor beta chains were all obtained from the same sample, sequenced in a study of T-cell reconstitution after alpha-beta-depleted transplantation in children. It was with unique molecular identifiers that the TCRbeta library was prepared. MiXCR, run by TCRdb on the PCR reads, gives a single entry per CDR3 protein. The sample lists about 410,000 distinct CDR3 sequences; around 21% were seen once. Source: PBMCs from the stem cell graft donor, taken from the stem cell graft. All receptors derive from a human donor who donated a stem cell graft to a child with acute myeloid leukemia.

This clonotype has at least ten counts. The chain carries TRBV2 and TRBJ2-7; D ambiguous. V was pared by 0 bases and J by 4 bases, with 4 bases between. The CDR3 sequence is 12 residues long. Germline loops: CDR1 SNHLY, CDR2 FYNNEI. Here the CDR3 reads CASSEAWYEQYF. For the CDR3, the DNA is TGTGCCAGCAGTGAAGCTTGGTACGAGCAGTACTTC.

This clonotype was found many times. The chain has TRBV12-3 or TRBV12-4 and TRBJ2-7; D remains unclear. Trimming took off 3 bases at V and 5 bases at J, with 14 bases between the two ends. The CDR3 contains 14 residues. In nucleotides, the CDR3 is TGTGCCAGCAGTTTCAAACTTTCCCACCACGAGCAGTACTTC. Its translation: CASSFKLSHHEQYF.

This chain connects TRBV12-3 or TRBV12-4 to TRBJ1-4; possible D gene TRBD1, 5 bases. The CDR3 has 12 amino acids. Trimming removed 5 bases at V and 14 bases at J, with 15 bases between. CDR3 amino acids: CASSLPGGNLFF. The DNA of the CDR3 is TGTGCCAGCAGTCTGCCCGGGGGTAACCTGTTTTTT.

The CDR3 spells CATVLAGASYEQYF. The CDR3 DNA reads as TGTGCCACGGTCCTAGCGGGAGCTTCCTACGAGCAGTACTTC. This sequence joins TRBV24-1 and TRBJ2-7; 10 nucleotides align to TRBD2. Germline V CDR1 and CDR2: KGHDR, SFDVKD. The CDR3 has 14 amino acids. Unmatched junction bases numbered 6, after V lost 10 bases and J lost 1 base.

This rearrangement joins TRBV12-3 or TRBV12-4 to TRBJ1-3; TRBD1 aligns across 7 bases. V shed 5 bases and J 7 bases; nucleotides not matched to a gene: 2. The CDR3 runs 12 residues. The CDR3 loop is CASSPTGNTIYF. The CDR3 bases are TGTGCCAGCAGTCCGACAGGGAACACCATATATTTT.

This clonotype occurred a few times. The J gene is TRBJ2-3, the V gene TRBV7-2; maybe TRBD1 (5 bases). CDR1 and CDR2 (germline): SGHTA, FQGNSA. Trimming took 1 base from V and 2 from J, leaving 10 bases between them. The CDR3 has 15 residues. For the CDR3, the DNA is TGTGCCAGCAGCTTAGGACAGAGACCCACAGATACGCAGTATTTT. The encoded protein is CASSLGQRPTDTQYF.

The rearrangement links TRBV7-3 to TRBJ2-1, with no clear D. Germline-derived CDR1 and CDR2 are SGHTA and FQGTGA. This CDR3 has 16 amino acids. V was clipped by 4 bases and J by 2 bases, with 15 bases between them. The CDR3 DNA reads as TGTGCCAGCAGCTCCAGGTTGGGTGGGACCTACAATGAGCAGTTCTTC. Translated: CASSSRLGGTYNEQFF.

This chain connects TRBV4-1 to TRBJ2-2; D may correspond to TRBD1 or TRBD2 (5 bases each). Trimming removed 0 bases from V and 7 bases from J, with 21 bases in between. The CDR3 covers 18 residues. CDR1 and CDR2 from the germline V gene are MGHRA and YSYEKL. CDR3 coding DNA: TGCGCCAGCAGCCAAGATCGAACCCCGGGACCCCTGAACGGGGAGCTGTTTTTT. The encoded protein is CASSQDRTPGPLNGELFF.

The rearrangement joins TRBV24-1 to TRBJ2-2; D is unresolved. The V gene lost 7 bases and the J gene lost 6 bases, with 11 bases spanning the gap. The V gene's germline CDR1 is KGHDR and CDR2 SFDVKD. The CDR3 covers 13 residues. The CDR3 spells CATRRTDAGELFF. The CDR3 nucleotides are TGTGCCACCAGGCGGACCGACGCCGGGGAGCTGTTTTTT.

Many counts were recorded for this clonotype. In nucleotides, the CDR3 is TGTGCCAGCAGCTTGTCCAGGCACCTCCTAGGGGCTGAAGCTTTCTTT. Translating it yields CASSLSRHLLGAEAFF. The J gene is TRBJ1-1, the V gene TRBV5-6; possible D gene TRBD1, 5 bases. Germline lookup yields CDR1 SGHDT and CDR2 YYEEEE. This CDR3 region has 16 residues. The V end was cut by 1 base, the J end by 6 bases, with 19 bases between. Based on the CDR3 plus reference TRBV5-6 and TRBJ1-1, the full variable domain is DAGVTQSPTHLIKTRGQQVTLRCSPKSGHDTVSWYQQALGQGPQFIFQYYEEEERQRGNFPDRFSGHQFPNYSSELNVNALLLGDSALYLCASSLSRHLLGAEAFFGQGTRLTVV.

The gene calls are TRBV6-2 or TRBV6-3 and TRBJ2-7; 7 bases align to TRBD1. With V trimmed by 6 bases and J by 2 bases, 10 bases remained unmatched. CDR3 length equals 15 residues. CDR1 is MNHEY and CDR2 is SVGEGT in the germline V gene. The CDR3 reads CASRQGTALTYEQYF. The CDR3 DNA sequence: TGTGCCAGCAGACAGGGGACAGCCCTTACCTACGAGCAGTACTTC.

This chain connects TRBV29-1 to TRBJ2-5; TRBD2 matches at 8 bases. Germline V gene lookup returns CDR1 SQVTM and CDR2 ANQGSEA. The CDR3 has 13 residues. Trimming cost V 8 bases and J 7 bases; bases outside gene matches: 12. The CDR3 region is CSLRETSEATQYF. The CDR3 DNA sequence: TGCAGCCTCAGAGAGACTAGCGAGGCGACCCAGTACTTC. The whole variable domain, filled in from reference TRBV29-1 and TRBJ2-5, reads SAVISQKPSRDICQRGTSLTIQCQVDSQVTMMFWYRQQPGQSLTLIATANQGSEATYESGFVIDKFPISRPNLTFSTLTVSNMSPEDSSIYLCSLRETSEATQYFGPGTRLLVL.

The rearrangement joins TRBV16 to TRBJ2-7; D ambiguous. The V and J ends lost 0 bases and 2 bases respectively, with 8 bases between them. This CDR3 has 14 residues. Germline V gives CDR1 KGHSY, CDR2 FQNENV. The CDR3 protein is CASSQSGSAYEQYF. As DNA, the CDR3 is TGTGCCAGCAGCCAATCGGGTTCTGCCTACGAGCAGTACTTC.

This clonotype was recorded at least ten times. A read error may produce the germline difference seen at one junction end. The CDR3 DNA follows: TGCGCCAGCAGCTTGGGACAGACCGAGCGGTTCTTC. It encodes CASSLGQTERFF. The chain combines TRBV5-1 with TRBJ2-1; D might be TRBD1 (5 bases). Looked up from germline, CDR1 is SGHRS and CDR2 is YFSETQ. This CDR3 comprises 12 residues.

The chain uses TRBV29-1 and TRBJ2-1; D is uncertain. The germline gives CDR1 SQVTM, CDR2 ANQGSEA. Between the trimmed V and J ends, which lost 3 bases and 0 bases, there was a span of 15 bases. The CDR3 is 16 amino acids. Here the CDR3 DNA reads TGCAGCGTTGAGGAGTACGGGCGAAGCTCCTACAATGAGCAGTTCTTC. This translates into CSVEEYGRSSYNEQFF.